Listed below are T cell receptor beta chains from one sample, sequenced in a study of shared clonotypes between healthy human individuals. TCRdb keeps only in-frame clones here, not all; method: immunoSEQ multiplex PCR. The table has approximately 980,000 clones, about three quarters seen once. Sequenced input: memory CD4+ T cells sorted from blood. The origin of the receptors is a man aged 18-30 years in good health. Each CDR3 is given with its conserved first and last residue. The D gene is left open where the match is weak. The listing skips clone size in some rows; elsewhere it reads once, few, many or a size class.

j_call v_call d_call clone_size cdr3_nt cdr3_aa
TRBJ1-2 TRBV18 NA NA TGTGCCAGCTCACCGGGGCAGGGAGGAAACTATGGCTACACCTTC CASSPGQGGNYGYTF
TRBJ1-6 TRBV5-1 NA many TGCGCCAGCAGCTCCATAAATTCACCCCTCCACTTT CASSSINSPLHF
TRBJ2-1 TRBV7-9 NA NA TGTGCCAGCAGCTTAGAGGGAGGGGGTGAGCAGTTCTTC CASSLEGGGEQFF
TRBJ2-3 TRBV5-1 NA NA TGCGCCAGCAGCTTTGGGGGCCGGGAAGATACGCAGTATTTT CASSFGGREDTQYF
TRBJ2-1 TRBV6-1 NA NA TGTGCCAGCAGTGAGCCGAGATATTTATACTACAATGAGCAGTTCTTC CASSEPRYLYYNEQFF
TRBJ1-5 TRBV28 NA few TGTGCCAGCAGTTCCCCGGGGGGAGTACAGCCCCAGCATTTT CASSSPGGVQPQHF
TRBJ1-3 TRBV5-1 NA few TGCGCCAGCAGCTTGGGAGGAGTCGGAACTGGAAACACCATATATTTT CASSLGGVGTGNTIYF
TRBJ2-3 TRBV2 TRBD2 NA TGTGCCAGCAGAGGGACTAGCGGGAGGACAGATACGCAGTATTTT CASRGTSGRTDTQYF
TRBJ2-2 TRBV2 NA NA TGTGCCAGCAACCAAGAGGGGCTCACCGGGGAGCTGTTTTTT CASNQEGLTGELFF
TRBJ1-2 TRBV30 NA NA TGTGCCTGGAGTGTTAAAGGCAGGGGTGATTATGGCTACACCTTC CAWSVKGRGDYGYTF
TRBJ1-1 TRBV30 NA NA TGTGCCTGGAGTGTGAGGTATGAAGCTTTCTTT CAWSVRYEAFF
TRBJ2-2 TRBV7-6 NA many TGTGCCAGCAGCTCCCCGTCCACCGGGGAGCTGTTTTTT CASSSPSTGELFF
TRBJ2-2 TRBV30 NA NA TGTGCCGCTGGTAGGGAAAACACCGGGGAGCTGTTTTTT CAAGRENTGELFF
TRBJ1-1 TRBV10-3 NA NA TGTGCCATCAGTGAGTCTGCAATGAACACTGAAGCTTTCTTT CAISESAMNTEAFF
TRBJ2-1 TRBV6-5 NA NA TGTGCCAGCACCCAAGTAGGAAAGAGGGAGCAGTTCTTC CASTQVGKREQFF
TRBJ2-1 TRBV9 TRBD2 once TGTGCCAGCAGCAGAACTAGCGGGGTATACAATGAGCAGTTCTTC CASSRTSGVYNEQFF
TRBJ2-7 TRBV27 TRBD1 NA TGTGCCAGCAGTTTGGGACAGGGAATGGAGCAGTACTTC CASSLGQGMEQYF
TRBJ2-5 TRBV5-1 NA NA TGCGCCAGCAGCCCGGCCGACAGCTCGCAAGAGACCCAGTACTTC CASSPADSSQETQYF
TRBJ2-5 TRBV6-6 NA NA TGTGCCAGCAGCCTGCTGGGAGAGACCCAGTACTTC CASSLLGETQYF
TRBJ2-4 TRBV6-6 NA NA TGTGCCAGCAGTTACGGGGGAGCAGGCAAAAACATTCAGTACTTC CASSYGGAGKNIQYF